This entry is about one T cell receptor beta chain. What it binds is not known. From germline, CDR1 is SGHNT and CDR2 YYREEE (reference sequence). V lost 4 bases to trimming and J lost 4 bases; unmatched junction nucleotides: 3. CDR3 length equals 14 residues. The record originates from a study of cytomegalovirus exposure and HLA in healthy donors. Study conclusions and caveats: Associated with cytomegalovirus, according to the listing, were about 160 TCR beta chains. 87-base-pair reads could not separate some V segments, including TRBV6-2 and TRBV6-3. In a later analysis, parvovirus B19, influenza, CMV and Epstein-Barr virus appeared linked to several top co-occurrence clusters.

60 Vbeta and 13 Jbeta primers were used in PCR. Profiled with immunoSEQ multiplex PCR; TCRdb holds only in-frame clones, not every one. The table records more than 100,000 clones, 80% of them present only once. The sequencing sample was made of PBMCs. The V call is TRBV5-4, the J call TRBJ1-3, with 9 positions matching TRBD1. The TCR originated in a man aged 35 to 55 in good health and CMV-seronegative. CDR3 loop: CASSPDRGGNTIYF. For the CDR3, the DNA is TGTGCCAGCAGCCCGGACAGGGGAGGAAACACCATATATTTT.